This T cell receptor beta chain originates from a study of shared clonotypes between healthy human individuals. About this clone: What it binds is unknown.

In the sorted-subset replicate PCRs, 150 to 250 ng DNA, 25,000 to 30,000 T cell genomes, was used. The data were produced by immunoSEQ multiplex PCR, yet TCRdb's version contains in-frame clones alone and is incomplete. The sample records roughly 890,000 clones, around 93% being singletons. Findings and limits, study-wide: Non-shared clonotypes were found to have lower generation probabilities than the clonotypes that were shared by all four of the sorted-subset donors.

Naive CD8 populations comprised CD45RO-negative cells positively selected for CCR7, excluding terminally differentiated effector memory CD45RA+ cells. V lost 5 bases, J lost 4 bases, and 10 bases stayed unmatched. CDR3 length: 16 residues. In germline, CDR1 is SEHNR, CDR2 FQNEAQ (reference sequence). The receptor comes from a man aged 25-45 years in good health. The sequencing input was naive CD8+ T cells sorted from blood. This sequence joins TRBV7-9 and TRBJ1-5; 8 positions match TRBD1. The CDR3 bases are TGTGCCAGCAGCCCGTATCCGGACAGGGTTAATCAGCCCCAGCATTTT. Residues: CASSPYPDRVNQPQHF.